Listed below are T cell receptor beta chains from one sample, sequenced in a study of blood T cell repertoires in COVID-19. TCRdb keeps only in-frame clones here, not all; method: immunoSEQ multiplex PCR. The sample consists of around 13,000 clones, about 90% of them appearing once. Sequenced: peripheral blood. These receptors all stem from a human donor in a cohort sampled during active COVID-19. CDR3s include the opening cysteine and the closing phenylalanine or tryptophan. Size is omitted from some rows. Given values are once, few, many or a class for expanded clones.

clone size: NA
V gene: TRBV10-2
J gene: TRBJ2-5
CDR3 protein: CASSEGRGLTQETQYF

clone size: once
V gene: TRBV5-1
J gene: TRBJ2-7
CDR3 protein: CASSLVSGVKSYEQYF

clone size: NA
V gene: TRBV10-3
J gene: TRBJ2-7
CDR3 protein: CAISESKGLAGYEQYF

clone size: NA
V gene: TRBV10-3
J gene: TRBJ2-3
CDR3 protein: CAITSTDTQYF

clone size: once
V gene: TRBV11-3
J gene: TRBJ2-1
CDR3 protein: CASSLGAGGNNEQFF

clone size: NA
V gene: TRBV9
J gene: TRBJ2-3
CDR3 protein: CASSVDGSSSTDTQYF

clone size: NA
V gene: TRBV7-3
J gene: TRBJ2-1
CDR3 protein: CASSSTGSNEQFF

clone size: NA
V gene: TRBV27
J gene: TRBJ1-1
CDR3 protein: CASSQGQGRTEAFF

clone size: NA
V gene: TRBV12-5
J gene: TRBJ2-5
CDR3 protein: CASESSEGRETQYF

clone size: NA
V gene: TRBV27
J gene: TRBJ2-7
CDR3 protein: CASTRGQGFYEQYF

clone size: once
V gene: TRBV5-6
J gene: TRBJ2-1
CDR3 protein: CASFLLAGVSNEQFF

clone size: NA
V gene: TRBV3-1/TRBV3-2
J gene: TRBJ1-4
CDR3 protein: CASSQGTATNEKLFF

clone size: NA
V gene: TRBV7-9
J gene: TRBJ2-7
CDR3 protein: CASSLEQGYEQYF

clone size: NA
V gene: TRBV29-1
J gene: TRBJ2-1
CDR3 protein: CSVEVGTSGRALNEQFF

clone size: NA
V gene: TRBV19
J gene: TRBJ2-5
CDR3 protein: CASSKGLAQQETQYF

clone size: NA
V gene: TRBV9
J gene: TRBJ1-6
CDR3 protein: CASSVKQVGSPLHF

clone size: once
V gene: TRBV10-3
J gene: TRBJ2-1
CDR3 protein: CAISEGGSEQFF

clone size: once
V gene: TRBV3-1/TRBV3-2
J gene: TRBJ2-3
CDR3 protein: CASSPRTSGLTDTQYF

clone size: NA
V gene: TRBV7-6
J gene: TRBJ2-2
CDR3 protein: CASSLGQGPNTGELFF

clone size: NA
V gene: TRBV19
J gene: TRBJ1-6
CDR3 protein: CASFPGPGSYNSPLHF

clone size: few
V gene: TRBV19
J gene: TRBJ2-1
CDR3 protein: CASSLGSGKGYNEQFF

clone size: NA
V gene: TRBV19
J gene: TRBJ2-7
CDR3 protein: CARLARPYEQYF

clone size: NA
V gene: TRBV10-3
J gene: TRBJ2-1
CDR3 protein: CAISDKSGRANEQFF

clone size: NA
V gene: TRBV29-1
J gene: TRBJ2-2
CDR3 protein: CSVLLSRSGGELFF

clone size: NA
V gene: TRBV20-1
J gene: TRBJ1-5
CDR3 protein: CSASPSISNQPQHF

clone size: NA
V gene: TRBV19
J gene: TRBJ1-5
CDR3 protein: CASSISDRGLGQPQHF

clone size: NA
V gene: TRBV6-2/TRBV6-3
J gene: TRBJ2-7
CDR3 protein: CASSSNRRIYEQYF

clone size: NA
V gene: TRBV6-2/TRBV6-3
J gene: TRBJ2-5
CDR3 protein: CASSPGQGSTQYF

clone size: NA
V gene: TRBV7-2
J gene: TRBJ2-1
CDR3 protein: CASSPDYSSYNEQFF

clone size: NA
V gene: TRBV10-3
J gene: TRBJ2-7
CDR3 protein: CATRTEDLYEQYF

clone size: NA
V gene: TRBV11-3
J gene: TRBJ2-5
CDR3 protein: CASSLVSQETQYF

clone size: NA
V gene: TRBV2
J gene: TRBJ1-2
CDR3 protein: CASSEVRQSGGYTF

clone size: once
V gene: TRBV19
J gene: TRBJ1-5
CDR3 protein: CASSIDVKREPQHF

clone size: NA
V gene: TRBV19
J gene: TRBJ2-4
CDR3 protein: CASSTDYYTKNIQYF

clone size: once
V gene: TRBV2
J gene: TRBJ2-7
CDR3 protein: CASTRLPGQGLYEQYF

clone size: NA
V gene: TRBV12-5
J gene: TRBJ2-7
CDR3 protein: CASGLVLNLAGSSYEQYF

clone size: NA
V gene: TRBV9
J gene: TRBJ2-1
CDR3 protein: CASSVVGLAGVGEQFF

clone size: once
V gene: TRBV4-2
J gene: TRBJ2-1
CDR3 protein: CASSQEVSGNEQFF

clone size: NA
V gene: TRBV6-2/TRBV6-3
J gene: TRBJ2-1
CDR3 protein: CASSYFSEQFF

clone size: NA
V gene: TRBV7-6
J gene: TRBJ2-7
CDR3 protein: CASSLKPGQNYEQYF

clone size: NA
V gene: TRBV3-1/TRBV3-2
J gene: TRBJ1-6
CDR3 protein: CASSQGDSHNSPLHF

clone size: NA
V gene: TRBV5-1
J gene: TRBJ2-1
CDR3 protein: CASSLDPASGRANEQFF

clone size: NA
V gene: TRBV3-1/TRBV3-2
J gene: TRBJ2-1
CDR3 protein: CASRELGQGGEQFF

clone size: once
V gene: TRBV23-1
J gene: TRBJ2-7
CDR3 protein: CASSHRTGRNEQYF

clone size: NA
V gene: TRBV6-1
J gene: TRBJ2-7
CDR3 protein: CASSEFGGRGLYEQYF

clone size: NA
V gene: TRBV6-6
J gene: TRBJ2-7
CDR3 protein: CASSKDSYEQYF

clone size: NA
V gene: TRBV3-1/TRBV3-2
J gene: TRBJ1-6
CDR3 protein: CASSQRSAGSPLHF

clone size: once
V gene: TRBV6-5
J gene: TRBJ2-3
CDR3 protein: CAARLNLPTDTQYF

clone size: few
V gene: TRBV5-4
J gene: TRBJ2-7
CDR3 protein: CASSSGTGLYEQYF

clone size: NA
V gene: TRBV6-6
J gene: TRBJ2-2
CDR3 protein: CASTVDSSSGAGELFF